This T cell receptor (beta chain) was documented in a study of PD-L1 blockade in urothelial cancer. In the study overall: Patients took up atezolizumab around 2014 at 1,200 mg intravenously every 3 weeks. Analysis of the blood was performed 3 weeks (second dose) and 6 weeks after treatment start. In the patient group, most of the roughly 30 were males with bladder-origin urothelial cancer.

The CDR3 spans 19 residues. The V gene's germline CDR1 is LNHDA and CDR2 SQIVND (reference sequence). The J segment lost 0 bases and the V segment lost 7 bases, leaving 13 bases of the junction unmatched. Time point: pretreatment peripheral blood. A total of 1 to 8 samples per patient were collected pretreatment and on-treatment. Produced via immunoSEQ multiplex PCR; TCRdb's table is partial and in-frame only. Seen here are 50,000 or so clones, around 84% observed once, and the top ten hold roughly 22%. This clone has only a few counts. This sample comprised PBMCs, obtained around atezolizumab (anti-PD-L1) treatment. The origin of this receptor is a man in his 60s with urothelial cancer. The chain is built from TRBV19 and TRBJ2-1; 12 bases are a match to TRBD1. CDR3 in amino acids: CASNPSGTGGGFSYNEQFF. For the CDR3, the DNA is TGTGCCAGTAACCCTTCCGGGACAGGGGGCGGTTTCTCCTACAATGAGCAGTTCTTC. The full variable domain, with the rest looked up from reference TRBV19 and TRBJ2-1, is DGGITQSPKYLFRKEGQNVTLSCEQNLNHDAMYWYRQDPGQGLRLIYYSQIVNDFQKGDIAEGYSVSREKKESFPLTVTSAQKNPTAFYLCASNPSGTGGGFSYNEQFFGPGTRLTVL.